This TCR beta chain was obtained from a study of blood T cells in healthy people across ages. Study at large: Template switching picked up about one barcoded beta molecule for each two T cells.

This clonotype was seen many times. Its antigen is not identified. Study conclusions and caveats: Per-million-T-cell TCR beta diversity fell roughly linearly with age.

The study recruited healthy Caucasian donors from Russia who were aged about 6 to 90. Total RNA extracted from each sample amounted to at least 6 micrograms. The CDR3 runs to 16 residues. Germline-derived CDR1 and CDR2 are GTSNPN and SVGIG (reference sequence). Trimming removed 5 bases at V and 1 base at J, with 18 bases between. With a J-beta primer mix and a sample-barcoded 5' primer, a second PCR ran about 7 to 12 cycles. TCRdb called the 5' RACE reads again in MiXCR, with one record for every CDR3 protein. The repertoire holds 600,000 or so distinct CDR3 sequences, with 25% to 30% as singletons. The source is an elderly woman in good health. Specimen: blood. This chain uses TRBV30 with TRBJ2-1, with D perhaps TRBD1 or TRBD2 (5 bases each). CDR3 amino acids: CAWETVGRGSYNEQFF. The CDR3 nucleotides are TGTGCCTGGGAGACAGTGGGTCGAGGGTCCTACAATGAGCAGTTCTTC.